This T cell receptor beta chain comes out of a study of vaccination and CD4 T cells after COVID-19. Study-wide background: In the convalescent cohort, there were six males and four females, two of them Hispanic.

As for treatment: approximately 11-day PBMC culture with coronavirus spike peptide pools or control peptides (ViraFEST assay). Before Alpha, Beta and Delta appeared in the US, convalescents tested positive (March–December 2020). With the Oncomine TCR Beta short-read assay, DNA from cultured CD4+ T cells was sequenced. TCRdb independently ran MiXCR on the PCR reads; one entry per CDR3 protein. Found here are about 14,000 distinct CDR3 sequences, around 40% of them singletons; the top ten hold about 8.2%. This clonotype was found a few times. The antigen is undetermined. The CDR3 is 14 residues long. Germline CDR1 and CDR2: MGHDK and SYGVNS. Between the trimmed V and J ends, which lost 3 bases and 3 bases, there was a span of 11 bases.

This receptor was obtained from a human donor who had recovered from COVID-19. The V gene is TRBV25-1, the J gene TRBJ1-1; D may be TRBD1 (5 bases). The material sequenced was CD4+ T cells from blood, cultured in vitro, taken after SARS-CoV-2 vaccination. The CDR3 coding sequence is TGTGCCAGCAGTGACGGGGGGATCGACACTGAAGCTTTCTTT. Its translation: CASSDGGIDTEAFF.